The present entry profiles one T cell receptor beta chain with its context. Antigen: not known. These data originate in a study of tumor-infiltrating lymphocytes in localized non-small cell lung cancer. Overall study: Each patient gave resected tumor and non-adjacent uninvolved lung tissue.

Profiling relied on immunoSEQ multiplex PCR, and the TCRdb table lists in-frame clones only, not all of them. The profile shows about 16,000 clones, approximately 79% of them singletons. Study findings and constraints: Immunotypes IM1 and IM2 had similar TCR-derived T-cell fractions.

The CDR3 has 13 residues. V was cut by 4 bases and J by 5 bases, with 11 bases left in between. Germline V gives CDR1 SGHVS, CDR2 FQNEAQ. The chain has TRBV7-8 and TRBJ2-5; D ambiguous. Specimen: lung tumor tissue. This clonotype originated in a human donor with non-small cell lung cancer. CDR3 in DNA: TGTGCCAGCAGCTCAAGACATGGGGAGACCCAGTACTTC. Translating gives CASSSRHGETQYF.